This is a list of T cell receptor beta chains from one sample in a study of cytomegalovirus exposure and HLA in healthy donors. The data were produced by immunoSEQ multiplex PCR, yet TCRdb's version contains in-frame clones alone and is incomplete. The profile shows 150,000 to 200,000 clones, about 80% of them singletons. Sample: PBMCs. These receptors were collected from a woman aged 45-65 years in good health and CMV-seronegative. Both conserved end residues are part of each CDR3. The D gene is left open where the match is weak. For some rows the clone size is stated as once, few or many, or as a class when expanded; others skip it.

D	V	J	size	DNA	CDR3
TRBD1	TRBV19	TRBJ1-5	-	TGTGCCAGTAGTAATTCAGGGGGCGGCAATCAGCCCCAGCATTTT	CASSNSGGGNQPQHF
-	TRBV6-6	TRBJ1-4	-	TGTGCCAGCAAGACAGGATCCGCTGAAAAACTGTTTTTT	CASKTGSAEKLFF
TRBD2	TRBV28	TRBJ2-3	-	TGTGCCAGCAGTTCCGGGACTAGCGGGAGTGGCGCAGATACGCAGTATTTT	CASSSGTSGSGADTQYF
-	TRBV30	TRBJ2-1	-	TGTGCCTGGAGCGCCGCCGGGAATGAGCAGTTCTTC	CAWSAAGNEQFF
-	TRBV28	TRBJ1-5	-	TGTGCCAGCAGTGTACAGCGCAATCAGCCCCAGCATTTT	CASSVQRNQPQHF
TRBD1	TRBV2	TRBJ1-1	few	TGTGCCAGCAGTGGACGACAGGGGGGGAACACTGAAGCTTTCTTT	CASSGRQGGNTEAFF
-	TRBV6-6	TRBJ1-5	-	TGTGCCAGCAGTTACATGGACAGTAGCAATCAGCCCCAGCATTTT	CASSYMDSSNQPQHF
-	TRBV6-8	TRBJ1-1	-	TGTGCCAGCAGTTATAGGCGAAAGGAGGACACTGAAGCTTTCTTT	CASSYRRKEDTEAFF
-	TRBV6-5	TRBJ1-1	few	TGTGCCAGCATGGGGGGGGGAATCACTGAAGCTTTCTTT	CASMGGGITEAFF
-	TRBV28	TRBJ1-2	-	TGTGCCAGCAGTTTTGTGGGGGGCTATGGCTACACCTTC	CASSFVGGYGYTF
-	TRBV9	TRBJ2-4	-	TGTGCCAGCAGCGTAGGGGCTAGCGACGTGGGCAAAAACATTCAGTACTTC	CASSVGASDVGKNIQYF
TRBD2	TRBV2	TRBJ2-5	-	TGTGCCAGCAGTTGGGTAGCGGGAGAAGAGACCCAGTACTTC	CASSWVAGEETQYF
-	TRBV6-6	TRBJ1-1	-	TGTGCCAGCAGAAGGGGCTGGGCCACTGAAGCTTTCTTT	CASRRGWATEAFF
TRBD2	TRBV2	TRBJ2-7	-	TGTGCCAGCAGTGAAGTACTAGCGGACCACGAGCAGTACTTC	CASSEVLADHEQYF
TRBD1	TRBV7-9	TRBJ1-4	-	TGCCCCGACAGGGGGCCGACTAATGAAAAACTGTTTTTT	CPDRGPTNEKLFF
-	TRBV28	TRBJ1-1	-	TGTGCCAGCAGTTTCGGGATGCGCACTGAAGCTTTCTTT	CASSFGMRTEAFF
-	TRBV4-3	TRBJ2-7	-	TGCGCCAGCAGCCAAGGCGGCATCGACGAGCAGTACTTC	CASSQGGIDEQYF
-	TRBV28	TRBJ2-7	-	TGTGCCAGCAGTTCAGGCCCCTCCTACGAGCAGTACTTC	CASSSGPSYEQYF
TRBD1	TRBV2	TRBJ1-2	-	TGTGCCAGCATCATACAGGGGTACGGGGGCTACACCTTC	CASIIQGYGGYTF
-	TRBV28	TRBJ1-2	once	TGTGCCAGCAGTTTAGGTCAGGGGATAAGAGGTTATGGCTACACCTTC	CASSLGQGIRGYGYTF
-	TRBV15	TRBJ1-1	-	TGTGCCACCAGTTCCGTGAACACTGAAGCTTTCTTT	CATSSVNTEAFF
-	TRBV29-1	TRBJ1-1	-	TGCAGCGCATCACAGCATTTGAACACTGAAGCTTTCTTT	CSASQHLNTEAFF
-	TRBV28	TRBJ1-5	-	TGTGCCAGCAGTTTGTCGGGATTCAATCAGCCCCAGCATTTT	CASSLSGFNQPQHF
-	TRBV28	TRBJ1-1	-	TGTGCCAGCAGTTTATTGGGCAGCAAGCCCATCGCTTTCTTT	CASSLLGSKPIAFF
TRBD1	TRBV29-1	TRBJ2-2	-	TGCGGACAGGAGGTTCGGGGCACCGGGGAGCTGTTTTTT	CGQEVRGTGELFF
-	TRBV27	TRBJ2-7	-	TGTGCCAGCAGTTTTTTCGGGGGGCCTCTGGTGCAGTACTTC	CASSFFGGPLVQYF
TRBD1	TRBV9	TRBJ1-2	-	TGTGCCAGCAGCACCCGGACAGGGGGTGTTTTTTATGGCTATGGCTACACCTTC	CASSTRTGGVFYGYGYTF
-	TRBV4-1	TRBJ2-2	-	TGCGCCAGCAGCCAGGGAACAGGGCCCCCATGGACCGGGGAGCTGTTTTTT	CASSQGTGPPWTGELFF
-	TRBV2	TRBJ2-7	once	TGTGCCAGCAGTGAATCCCGATCTAACCACTACGAGCAGTACTTC	CASSESRSNHYEQYF
TRBD1	TRBV5-6	TRBJ2-1	-	TGTGCCAGCAGCTTGGAAGGCAGGGGGAACAATGAGCAGTTCTTC	CASSLEGRGNNEQFF
-	TRBV28	TRBJ2-7	few	TGTGCCAGCAGTTATCGGTATACCCCCGAGCAGTACTTC	CASSYRYTPEQYF
TRBD2	TRBV27	TRBJ2-1	few	TGTGCCAGCAGAACTAGCGGGGCCTACAATGAGCAGTTCTTC	CASRTSGAYNEQFF
-	TRBV30	TRBJ1-1	-	TGTGCCTGGAGTCCCCTTTCCCCTGAAGCTTTCTTT	CAWSPLSPEAFF
-	TRBV6-1	TRBJ2-7	-	TGTGCCAGCACCCCTTGGGGGGACGCCTACGAGCAGTACTTC	CASTPWGDAYEQYF
-	TRBV15	TRBJ2-7	-	TGTGCCACCAGCAGAGAGGTAGCCGGAATCTCCCGCGAGCAGTACTTC	CATSREVAGISREQYF
-	TRBV7-6	TRBJ2-2	once	TGTGCCAGCAGTAAAACAGGCCAGGGTAGAAGCGGGGAGCTGTTTTTT	CASSKTGQGRSGELFF
TRBD1	TRBV10-3	TRBJ2-3	-	TGTGCCATCAGTGAGTCGTCGACAGGGGCGTCAGATACGCAGTATTTT	CAISESSTGASDTQYF
-	TRBV5-8	TRBJ1-2	-	TGTGCCAGCAGCTTGGGTCGGGGGGCTAATAATGGCTACACCTTC	CASSLGRGANNGYTF
-	TRBV7-2	TRBJ1-1	-	TGTGCCAGCAGCTTAGGAGGAGCTCTTAACACTGAAGCTTTCTTT	CASSLGGALNTEAFF
-	TRBV7-2	TRBJ1-4	once	TGTGCCAGCAGCCCGGACATTCCTAATGAAAAACTGTTTTTT	CASSPDIPNEKLFF
-	TRBV6-6	TRBJ1-5	-	TGTGCCAGCAGATGGGCGGAGGAGAGCAATCAGCCCCAGCATTTT	CASRWAEESNQPQHF
TRBD1	TRBV11-2	TRBJ1-3	-	TGTGCCAGCAGCTTAGCAGCGACAGGGTTCGGCACCATATATTTT	CASSLAATGFGTIYF
-	TRBV20-1	TRBJ1-1	few	TGCAGTGCTAGGAGGACTGAAGCTTTCTTT	CSARRTEAFF
-	TRBV15	TRBJ2-7	-	TGTGCCACCAGCAGAGGTGGGGGCGCGGAATACGAGCAGTACTTC	CATSRGGGAEYEQYF
-	TRBV9	TRBJ2-5	-	TGTGCCAGCAGCACAAGACAGCAAGCCTTTCGAGAGACCCAGTACTTC	CASSTRQQAFRETQYF
-	TRBV6-4	TRBJ2-5	-	TGTGCCAGCAGTGCCGATGAGCGGGAGACCCAGTACTTC	CASSADERETQYF
-	TRBV7-8	TRBJ1-3	-	TGTGCCAGCAGCTCCCCAGGGTCAGGTGGAAACACCATATATTTT	CASSSPGSGGNTIYF